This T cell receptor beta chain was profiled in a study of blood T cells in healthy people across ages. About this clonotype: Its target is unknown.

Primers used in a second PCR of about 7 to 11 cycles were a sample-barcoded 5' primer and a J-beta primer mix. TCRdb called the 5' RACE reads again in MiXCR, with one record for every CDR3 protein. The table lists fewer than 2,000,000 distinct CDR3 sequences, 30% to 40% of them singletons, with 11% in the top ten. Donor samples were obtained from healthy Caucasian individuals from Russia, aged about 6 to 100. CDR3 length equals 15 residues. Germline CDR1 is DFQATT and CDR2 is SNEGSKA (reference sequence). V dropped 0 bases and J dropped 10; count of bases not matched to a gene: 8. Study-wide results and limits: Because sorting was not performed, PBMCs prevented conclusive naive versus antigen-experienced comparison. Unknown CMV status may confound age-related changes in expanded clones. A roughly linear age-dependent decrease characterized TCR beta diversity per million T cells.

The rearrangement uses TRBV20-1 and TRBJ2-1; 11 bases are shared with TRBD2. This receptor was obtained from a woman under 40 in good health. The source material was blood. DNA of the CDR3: TGCAGTGCTAGAGATTTACTAGCGGGAGTGCGGGAGCAGTTCTTC. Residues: CSARDLLAGVREQFF.